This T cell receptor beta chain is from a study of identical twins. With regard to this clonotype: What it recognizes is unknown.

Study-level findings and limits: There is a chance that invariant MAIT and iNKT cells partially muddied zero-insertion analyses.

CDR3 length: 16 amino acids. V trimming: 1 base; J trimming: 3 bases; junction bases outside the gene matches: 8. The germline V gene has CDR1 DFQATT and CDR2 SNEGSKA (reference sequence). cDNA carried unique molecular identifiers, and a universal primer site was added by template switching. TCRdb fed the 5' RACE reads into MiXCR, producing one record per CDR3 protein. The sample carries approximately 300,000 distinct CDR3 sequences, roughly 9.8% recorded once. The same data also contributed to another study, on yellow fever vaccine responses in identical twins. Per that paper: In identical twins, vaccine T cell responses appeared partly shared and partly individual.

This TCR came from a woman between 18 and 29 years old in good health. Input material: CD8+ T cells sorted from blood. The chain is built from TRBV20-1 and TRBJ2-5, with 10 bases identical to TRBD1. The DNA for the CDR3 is TGCAGTGCTAGAGCTCTTTGGACAGGGGGTGAAGAGACCCAGTACTTC. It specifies CSARALWTGGEETQYF.